Below are 5 T cell receptor beta chains sequenced from a single sample in a study of regulatory T cells in long-lasting Graves disease. Arm-PCR of CDR3 regions with iRepertoire HTBI primers generated TCR beta libraries. One entry per CDR3 protein results from TCRdb running MiXCR on the multiplex PCR reads. The profile shows approximately 440,000 distinct CDR3 sequences, around 22% of them singletons. Time point denoted: persistent/refractory GD, antithyroid drugs over 5 years with positive TRAb. Making the TCR library involved RNA that had been extracted from PBMCs. Sequenced material: peripheral blood mononuclear cells (PBMCs), taken when the disease was refractory, from a patient treated with antithyroid drugs. These receptors originate from a female donor with Graves disease.

As DNA, the CDR3 is TGTGCCATCAGTAGATGGACGGAAGGACACTCTGGAAACACCATATATTTT. Amino acids: CAISRWTEGHSGNTIYF. The genes are TRBV10-3 and TRBJ1-3, with D possibly TRBD1 on 5 matching bases. Between the trimmed V and J ends, which lost 5 bases and 0 bases, there was a span of 17 bases. Germline lookup yields CDR1 ENHRY and CDR2 SYGVKD. This CDR3 spans 17 amino acids.

This sequence joins TRBV27 and TRBJ2-2; D is undetermined. The CDR3 is 16 amino acids. Per the germline V gene, CDR1 is MNHEY and CDR2 is SMNVEV (reference sequence). V lost 2 bases and J 0 bases, leaving 10 bases between the germline ends. The CDR3 protein is CASSLRWQTNTGELFF. CDR3 bases: TGTGCCAGCAGTTTACGGTGGCAGACGAACACCGGGGAGCTGTTTTTT.

This clonotype was seen just once. The V and J genes are TRBV5-1 and TRBJ2-2; weak D call: TRBD1 (5 bases). There are 16 residues in the CDR3. The germline gives CDR1 SGHRS, CDR2 YFSETQ. Trimming stripped 0 bases from V and 4 bases from J, with 13 bases between. CDR3: CASSLGQRPGTGELFF. The CDR3 region has the DNA TGCGCCAGCAGCTTGGGACAGCGACCGGGCACCGGGGAGCTGTTTTTT.

The chain is built from TRBV2 and TRBJ2-3, with 12 bases that match TRBD2. V shed 0 bases, J shed 2 bases, and the junction held 3 bases outside the gene matches. The CDR3 sequence is 17 residues long. Germline V CDR1 and CDR2: SNHLY, FYNNEI. CDR3 DNA sequence: TGTGCCAGCAGTGAAGCAGGACTAGCGGGAATCACAGATACGCAGTATTTT. Protein: CASSEAGLAGITDTQYF.

This clonotype has at least ten counts. The chain recombines TRBV7-2 with TRBJ1-2; TRBD1 matches 8 bases. The CDR3 runs to 14 residues. Germline trimming cut 8 bases from V and 3 bases from J; bases unmatched to any gene: 8. CDR1 is SGHTA and CDR2 is FQGNSA in the germline V gene. The CDR3 protein is CASARQGRDYGYTF. In DNA form, the CDR3 reads TGTGCCAGCGCGAGACAGGGGAGGGACTATGGCTACACCTTC.